The 17 T cell receptor beta chains presented below share a single source sample, sequenced in a study of T-cell reconstitution after alpha-beta-depleted transplantation in children. A TCRbeta library incorporating unique molecular identifiers was prepared. TCRdb itself ran the PCR reads through MiXCR, one entry per CDR3 protein. Of 490,000 or so distinct CDR3 sequences listed, under 12% are singletons. The sample here was PBMCs, taken before TCRalphabeta/CD19-depleted stem cell transplant. The receptor set was obtained from a child aged 2 to 10 with inherited bone marrow failure, due to receive a stem cell transplant.

This clonotype was detected ten times or more. The V call is TRBV4-3, the J call TRBJ2-7; no clear D gene. The CDR3 is made up of 13 amino acids. Germline V gene lookup returns CDR1 LGHNA and CDR2 YSLEER. V was cut by 1 base and J by 4 bases, with 8 bases left in between. In DNA form, the CDR3 reads TGCGCCAGCAGCCAAGGACGGCTTTACGAGCAGTACTTC. Protein sequence: CASSQGRLYEQYF.

The table lists this clonotype with a few counts. This rearrangement joins TRBV5-5 to TRBJ1-5, with TRBD1 identical over 8 bases. J was trimmed by 0 bases and V by 0 bases; bases with no gene match: 8. CDR3 length equals 18 residues. CDR1 is SGHKS, CDR2 YYEKEE, per germline (reference sequence). The CDR3: CASSLGGTGPVSNQPQHF. For the CDR3, the DNA is TGTGCCAGCAGCTTGGGTGGGACAGGCCCCGTTAGCAATCAGCCCCAGCATTTT.

The rearrangement uses TRBV29-1 and TRBJ2-7; 7 bases line up with TRBD1. Germline V gene lookup returns CDR1 SQVTM and CDR2 ANQGSEA. Trimming removed 4 bases from V and 2 bases from J; junction bases left unmatched: 8. CDR3 size: 14 residues. The CDR3 coding sequence is TGCAGCGTTGCCCAAGGGGACAGCACCTACGAGCAGTACTTC. It specifies CSVAQGDSTYEQYF.

This clonotype was picked up a small number of times. The chain recombines TRBV28 with TRBJ2-1; perhaps TRBD1 as D (6 bases). In germline, CDR1 is MDHEN, CDR2 SYDVKM. The CDR3 has 16 amino acids. The V end lost 4 bases, the J end lost 8 bases, and 21 bases lay between the germline ends. CDR3 protein: CASSSLEGGQSDEQFF. CDR3 nucleotides: TGTGCCAGCAGTTCTCTAGAGGGTGGACAGAGCGATGAGCAGTTCTTC.

Ten or more counts support this clonotype. The chain has TRBV4-3 and TRBJ2-3, with 10 bases aligning to TRBD2. The CDR3 sequence is 18 residues long. V lost 4 bases to trimming and J lost 2 bases; unmatched junction nucleotides: 12. CDR1 is LGHNA and CDR2 is YSLEER in the germline V gene. This chain's CDR3 is CASSRELRTSGYTDTQYF. For the CDR3, the DNA is TGCGCCAGCAGCCGAGAACTCAGGACTAGCGGATACACAGATACGCAGTATTTT.

The chain couples TRBV27 to TRBJ2-4; the match to TRBD2 covers 9 bases. V trimming: 6 bases; J trimming: 6 bases; junction bases outside the gene matches: 12. The CDR3 runs 16 residues. Per germline, CDR1 MNHEY and CDR2 SMNVEV (reference sequence). CDR3 amino acids: CASRVGSLTSGNIQYF. CDR3 in DNA: TGTGCCAGCAGAGTTGGCTCGCTGACTAGCGGAAACATTCAGTACTTC.

In this sample, this clonotype turned up many times. The rearrangement joins TRBV18 to TRBJ2-5, with D hard to call. Trimming cost V 4 bases and J 5 bases, with 14 bases left between them. Germline CDR1 and CDR2: KGHSH and LQKENI. CDR3 length: 14 residues. The CDR3 is CASSLMGLIETQYF. The CDR3 DNA sequence: TGTGCCAGCTCACTAATGGGATTGATTGAGACCCAGTACTTC.

This clonotype was seen more than once but under ten times. The chain has TRBV5-5 and TRBJ2-7, with TRBD1 as a possible D gene (6 bases). This CDR3 contains 16 residues. V lost 0 bases and J lost 3, with 16 bases in between. Per the germline V gene, CDR1 is SGHKS and CDR2 is YYEKEE (reference sequence). The CDR3 sequence: CASSLAPDSSNYEQYF. CDR3 DNA: TGTGCCAGCAGCTTGGCCCCGGACAGTTCTAACTACGAGCAGTACTTC.

This clonotype was observed many times. This chain links TRBV7-9 with TRBJ2-1; 7 bases agree with TRBD2. Germline CDR1 is SEHNR and CDR2 is FQNEAQ (reference sequence). With 4 bases clipped from V and 4 bases from J, the junction kept 7 bases outside the gene matches. CDR3 size: 15 residues. The CDR3 coding sequence is TGTGCCAGCAGCTCGCGGGAGATTGCATACAATGAGCAGTTCTTC. Translated: CASSSREIAYNEQFF.

To note about this clonotype: A read error is possible here, since a much larger clone lies one base away. This chain uses TRBV28 with TRBJ2-7; TRBD1 matches at 9 bases. The CDR3 contains 16 residues. J was trimmed by 8 bases and V by 6 bases; bases with no gene match: 17. Germline V lookup: CDR1 MDHEN, CDR2 SYDVKM. The DNA of the CDR3 is TGTGCCAGCAGCCAGTGGGGAACAGGGGGCGTCGACCAGCAGTACTTC. As protein: CASSQWGTGGVDQQYF.

There are many counts of this clonotype. The rearrangement links TRBV5-1 to TRBJ2-1; no definite D call. CDR1 SGHRS and CDR2 YFSETQ come from the germline V gene. Trimming removed 4 bases at V and 3 bases at J, with 14 bases between. CDR3 length: 15 amino acids. The CDR3 is CASSPDPGDYNEQFF. The CDR3 DNA sequence: TGCGCCAGCAGCCCGGACCCAGGAGACTACAATGAGCAGTTCTTC.

This clonotype was seen many times. This sequence joins TRBV6-5 and TRBJ2-7; 10 nucleotides agree with TRBD2. Losses at the gene ends were 4 bases for V and 6 bases for J; bases not matched to a gene: 6. The CDR3 extends over 14 amino acids. Germline V gene lookup returns CDR1 MNHEY and CDR2 SVGAGI. CDR3 region: CASSFSGRFGEQYF. Here the CDR3 DNA reads TGTGCCAGCAGTTTTAGCGGGAGGTTCGGCGAGCAGTACTTC.

The chain recombines TRBV19 with TRBJ2-3, with D perhaps given as TRBD1 or TRBD2 (5 bases each). CDR1 is LNHDA and CDR2 is SQIVND in the germline V gene (reference sequence). This CDR3 spans 13 amino acids. V was clipped by 7 bases and J by 4 bases, with 12 bases between them. CDR3 sequence reads: CASNQWGSDTQYF. The DNA of the CDR3 is TGTGCCAGTAACCAATGGGGGTCAGATACGCAGTATTTT.

This clonotype was observed at least ten times. V gene TRBV27 combines with J gene TRBJ1-2; D not certain. Germline V gene data show CDR1 as MNHEY and CDR2 as SMNVEV (reference sequence). V dropped 5 bases and J dropped 3 bases, with 13 bases sitting between them. The CDR3 is made up of 14 amino acids. The CDR3 region is CASSTVRHHYGYTF. CDR3 DNA sequence: TGTGCCAGCAGTACCGTGCGACATCACTATGGCTACACCTTC.

This clonotype was seen a handful of times. Germline and junction disagree at one end, which may indicate a read error. The chain uses TRBV12-3 or TRBV12-4 and TRBJ2-1; TRBD2 is a possible D gene (6 bases). There are 13 residues in the CDR3. The chain's CDR3 is CASGGAEYTEQFF. The CDR3 DNA reads TGTGCCAGCGGCGGGGCTGAATACACTGAGCAGTTCTTC.

This clonotype came up a few times. Here the CDR3 reads CSAVARVGAGELFF. The CDR3, as DNA: TGCAGTGCAGTCGCCAGGGTGGGGGCCGGGGAGCTGTTTTTT. The J gene is TRBJ2-2, the V gene TRBV20-1; D tentatively reads TRBD1 or TRBD2 (5 bases each). The CDR3 is 14 residues long. Germline V lookup: CDR1 DFQATT, CDR2 SNEGSKA (reference sequence). V lost 6 bases and J 6 bases, leaving 17 bases between the germline ends.

The chain joins TRBV7-9 to TRBJ2-5; D remains ambiguous. V was clipped by 1 base and J by 5 bases, with 8 bases between them. This CDR3 is 13 amino acids long. The germline V gene encodes CDR1 SEHNR and CDR2 FQNEAQ (reference sequence). CDR3 sequence reads: CASSLEWGETQYF. In nucleotides, the CDR3 is TGTGCCAGCAGCTTAGAATGGGGTGAGACCCAGTACTTC.